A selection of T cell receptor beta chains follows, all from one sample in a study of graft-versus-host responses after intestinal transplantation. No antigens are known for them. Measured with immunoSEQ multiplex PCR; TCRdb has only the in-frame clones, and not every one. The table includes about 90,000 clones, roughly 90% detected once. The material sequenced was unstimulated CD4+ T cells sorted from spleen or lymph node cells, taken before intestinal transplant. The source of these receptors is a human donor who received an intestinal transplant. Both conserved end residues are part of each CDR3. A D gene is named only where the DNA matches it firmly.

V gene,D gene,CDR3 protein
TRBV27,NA,CASSLVGASYNEQFF
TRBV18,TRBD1,CASSIRPTGKVSYNEQFF
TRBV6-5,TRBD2,CASSYGTSVNTEQYF
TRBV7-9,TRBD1,CASSGQGAEKLFF
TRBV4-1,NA,CASSQEQPYGYTF
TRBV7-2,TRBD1,CASSSRQGITYEQYF
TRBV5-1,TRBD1,CASSSQGGSLGGANALTF
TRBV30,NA,CAWTHGVRTDTQYF
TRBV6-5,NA,CASSYSYQNTGELFF
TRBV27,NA,CASSPQQGKGTEAFF
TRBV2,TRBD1,CASNRQGASNQPQHF
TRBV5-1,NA,CASSLTGGEQYF
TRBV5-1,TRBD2,CASSPLAGGPHEQYF
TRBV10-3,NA,CAISEELSEQYF
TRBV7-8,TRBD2,CASSLVRWLAGSDEQFF
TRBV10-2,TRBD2,CASFGFSGRSYNEQFF
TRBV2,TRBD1,CASSADRVLNTEAFF
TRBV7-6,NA,CASSPRTETYEQYF
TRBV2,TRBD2,CATTIAGGPYNEQFF
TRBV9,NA,CASSPHTGELFF
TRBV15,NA,CATSRERPLEEQAFF
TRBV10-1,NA,CASSAAGAGAFF
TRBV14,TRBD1,CASSQTDRVTGELFF
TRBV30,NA,CARLGGNTIYF
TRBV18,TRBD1,CASSPTSTGGMQPQHF
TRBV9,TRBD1,CASSVTGDTVSGNTIYF
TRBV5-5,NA,CASSLGHFGKPGEQYF
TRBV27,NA,CASSLTTSTEQYF
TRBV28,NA,CASSSERSYNEQFF